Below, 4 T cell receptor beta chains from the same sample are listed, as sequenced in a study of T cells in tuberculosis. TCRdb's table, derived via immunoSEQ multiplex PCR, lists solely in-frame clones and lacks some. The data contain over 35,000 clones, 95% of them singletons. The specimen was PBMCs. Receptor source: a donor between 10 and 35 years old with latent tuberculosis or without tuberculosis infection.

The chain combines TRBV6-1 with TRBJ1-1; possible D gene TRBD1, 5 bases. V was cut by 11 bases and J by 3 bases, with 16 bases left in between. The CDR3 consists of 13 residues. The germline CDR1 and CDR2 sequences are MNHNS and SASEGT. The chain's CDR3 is CASRQGGYTEAFF. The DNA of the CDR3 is TGTGCCTCCCGTCAGGGAGGATACACTGAAGCTTTCTTT.

This CDR3 reads CAWSIPPSARGLHSPLHF. The CDR3 DNA is TGTGCCTGGAGTATTCCCCCCTCGGCCAGAGGGCTCCATTCACCCCTCCACTTT. V usage is TRBV30 and J usage is TRBJ1-6; no definite D call. V gave up 2 bases and J gave up 8 bases, with 25 bases separating them. The CDR3 is made up of 18 amino acids. Per the germline V gene, CDR1 is GTSNPN and CDR2 is SVGIG (reference sequence).

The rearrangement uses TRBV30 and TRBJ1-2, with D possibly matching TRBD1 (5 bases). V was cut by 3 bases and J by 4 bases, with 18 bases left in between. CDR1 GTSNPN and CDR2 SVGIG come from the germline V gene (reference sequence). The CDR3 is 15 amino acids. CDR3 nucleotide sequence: TGTGCCTGGAGCGGCAAGTGGGGGGATACCTATGGCTACACCTTC. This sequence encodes CAWSGKWGDTYGYTF. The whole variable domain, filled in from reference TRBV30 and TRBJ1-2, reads SQTIHQWPATLVQPVGSPLSLECTVEGTSNPNLYWYRQAAGRGLQLLFYSVGIGQISSEVPQNLSASRPQDRQFILSSKKLLLSDSGFYLCAWSGKWGDTYGYTFGSGTRLTVV.

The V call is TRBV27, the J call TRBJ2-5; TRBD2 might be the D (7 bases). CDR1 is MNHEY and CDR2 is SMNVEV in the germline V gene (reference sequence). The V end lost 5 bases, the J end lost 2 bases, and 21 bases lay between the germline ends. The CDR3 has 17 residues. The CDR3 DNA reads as TGTGCCAGCAGTGGGGACTTTGGGGGGGGCCTTCAAGAGACCCAGTACTTC. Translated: CASSGDFGGGLQETQYF.